What follows are 26 T cell receptor beta chains derived from one specimen sequenced in a study of cytomegalovirus exposure and HLA in healthy donors. Both 60 Vbeta primers and 13 Jbeta primers went into the PCR. Data came from immunoSEQ multiplex PCR; TCRdb stores just in-frame clones and leaves some out. The data show approximately 160,000 clones, approximately 79% seen once. Sequencing was performed on PBMCs. Receptor source: a human donor in good health.

This chain connects TRBV19 to TRBJ2-7; 7 bases map to TRBD1. V shed 10 bases, J shed 0 bases, and the junction held 9 bases outside the gene matches. The CDR3 runs to 14 residues. Germline V gives CDR1 LNHDA, CDR2 SQIVND (reference sequence). DNA for the CDR3: TGTGCCACAAGGCAGGACAGGAGCTCCTACGAGCAGTACTTC. Protein product: CATRQDRSSYEQYF.

This sequence joins TRBV5-4 and TRBJ2-5; the D gene is possibly TRBD1 (5 bases). The CDR3 is 13 residues long. From germline, CDR1 is SGHNT and CDR2 YYREEE (reference sequence). V lost 4 bases and J lost 4, with 11 bases in between. The CDR3 region is CASSVGHGETQYF. Here the CDR3 DNA reads TGTGCCAGCAGCGTTGGACATGGAGAGACCCAGTACTTC.

This clone was picked up a small number of times. The gene calls are TRBV7-2 and TRBJ1-1, with TRBD1 identical over 8 bases. The V gene's germline CDR1 is SGHTA and CDR2 FQGNSA. This CDR3 comprises 15 residues. V dropped 4 bases and J dropped 1; count of bases not matched to a gene: 5. DNA of the CDR3: TGTGCCAGCAGCTCCCAAGGACAGGGGAACACTGAAGCTTTCTTT. This gives the protein CASSSQGQGNTEAFF.

V gene TRBV19 combines with J gene TRBJ2-5, with 9 bases matching TRBD1. The germline V gene has CDR1 LNHDA and CDR2 SQIVND (reference sequence). The CDR3 totals 14 residues. Trimming removed 5 bases from V and 2 bases from J; junction bases left unmatched: 3. The CDR3 protein is CASSVQGAQETQYF. The DNA for the CDR3 is TGTGCCAGTAGTGTACAGGGGGCTCAAGAGACCCAGTACTTC.

The genes are TRBV5-1 and TRBJ1-4, with D unclear. Germline CDR1 SGHRS, CDR2 YFSETQ. The CDR3 is made up of 15 amino acids. The V gene lost 0 bases and the J gene lost 4 bases, with 10 bases spanning the gap. The DNA for the CDR3 is TGCGCCAGCAGCTTGGGCGCGTCTTTTAATGAAAAACTGTTTTTT. As protein: CASSLGASFNEKLFF.

V is TRBV9 and J is TRBJ2-7, with 9 bases lining up with TRBD2. This CDR3 is built from 15 residues. After removal of 0 bases from V and 2 bases from J, the junction contained 3 bases not matched to a gene. Germline V CDR1 and CDR2: SGDLS, YYNGEE. CDR3 in amino acids: CASSVGAGGPYEQYF. The CDR3 DNA is TGTGCCAGCAGCGTAGGGGCGGGGGGGCCCTACGAGCAGTACTTC.

The chain employs TRBV5-1 and TRBJ2-7; 9 nucleotides align to TRBD2. The CDR3 contains 16 residues. The V gene end was trimmed by 4 bases and the J gene end by 5 bases; junction bases not matched to a gene: 13. Germline V gene sequence: CDR1 SGHRS, CDR2 YFSETQ. The DNA of the CDR3 is TGCGCCAGCAGCGTGGGTTGGCTAGCGGGGTTTGACGAGCAGTACTTC. Its translation: CASSVGWLAGFDEQYF.

The V call is TRBV5-6, the J call TRBJ2-3, with 12 bases matching TRBD2. CDR1 is SGHDT and CDR2 is YYEEEE in the germline V gene. V lost 0 bases and J lost 0; bases outside the gene matches: 5. The CDR3 spans 18 residues. CDR3 amino acids: CASSLVTSGGPSTDTQYF. For the CDR3, the DNA is TGTGCCAGCAGCTTGGTTACTAGCGGGGGGCCCAGCACAGATACGCAGTATTTT.

The CDR3 spells CASSAGGQTLAFF. The CDR3, as DNA: TGTGCCAGCAGCGCTGGGGGACAGACTCTCGCTTTCTTT. The chain uses TRBV9 and TRBJ1-1, with TRBD1 identical over 7 bases. The length of the CDR3 is 13 residues. The germline gives CDR1 SGDLS, CDR2 YYNGEE. Trimming took 3 bases from V and 11 from J; bases not matched to a gene: 10.

This chain links TRBV9 with TRBJ1-4; D possibly corresponds to TRBD1 (5 bases). V was pared by 3 bases and J by 5 bases, with 14 bases between. The CDR3 runs to 15 residues. CDR1 SGDLS and CDR2 YYNGEE come from the germline V gene. CDR3 coding DNA: TGTGCCAGCAGCGAGGTCCCGGGACTAAATGAAAAACTGTTTTTT. This encodes CASSEVPGLNEKLFF.

The rearrangement uses TRBV5-1 and TRBJ1-1; D not certain. CDR1 and CDR2 (germline): SGHRS, YFSETQ. The CDR3 has 14 residues. Deletions cut 4 bases from V and 1 base from J, with 11 bases between. The chain's CDR3 is CASSPMPRNTEAFF. CDR3 nucleotide sequence: TGCGCCAGCAGCCCTATGCCAAGGAACACTGAAGCTTTCTTT. The full variable domain, with the rest looked up from reference TRBV5-1 and TRBJ1-1, is KAGVTQTPRYLIKTRGQQVTLSCSPISGHRSVSWYQQTPGQGLQFLFEYFSETQRNKGNFPGRFSGRQFSNSRSEMNVSTLELGDSALYLCASSPMPRNTEAFFGQGTRLTVV.

This chain joins TRBV11-2 and TRBJ1-3; 10 positions match TRBD1. CDR1 and CDR2 (germline): SGHAT, FQNNGV. This CDR3 spans 17 amino acids. Unmatched junction bases numbered 4, after V lost 0 bases and J lost 2 bases. DNA for the CDR3: TGTGCCAGCAGCTTAGATGGGACAGGGGTTCCTGGAAACACCATATATTTT. Its translation: CASSLDGTGVPGNTIYF.

The chain combines TRBV7-8 with TRBJ2-1, with 9 bases matching TRBD2. CDR1 is SGHVS and CDR2 is FQNEAQ in the germline V gene. CDR3 length: 16 amino acids. V was pared by 1 base and J by 7 bases, with 8 bases of the junction left unmatched. CDR3 DNA: TGTGCCAGCAGCTTAGTGGGCGGGGGGGCAGGGAATGAGCAGTTCTTC. Translating it yields CASSLVGGGAGNEQFF.

As DNA, the CDR3 is TGCAGCGTTCGACAGGGGGCAGATACGCAGTATTTT. Translated: CSVRQGADTQYF. The chain joins TRBV29-1 to TRBJ2-3; 9 bases agree with TRBD1. This CDR3 spans 12 amino acids. The germline V gene encodes CDR1 SQVTM and CDR2 ANQGSEA. V shed 5 bases, J shed 4 bases, and the junction held 1 base outside the gene matches.

This clone was observed a few times. The gene calls are TRBV7-9 and TRBJ1-1; D perhaps matches TRBD1 (5 bases). V was clipped by 1 base and J by 8 bases, with 8 bases between them. Looked up from germline, CDR1 is SEHNR and CDR2 is FQNEAQ (reference sequence). CDR3 length equals 12 residues. This CDR3 reads CASSLEAGEAFF. CDR3 nucleotides: TGTGCCAGCAGCTTAGAAGCAGGGGAAGCTTTCTTT.

The chain couples TRBV4-2 to TRBJ2-7; D perhaps matches TRBD2 (7 bases). Trimming stripped 4 bases from V and 6 bases from J, with 19 bases between. Germline V gene lookup returns CDR1 LGHNA and CDR2 YNFKEQ. There are 15 residues in the CDR3. This CDR3 is CASSPRGLSSLEQYF. The CDR3 DNA is TGTGCCAGCAGCCCGCGGGGGCTCTCCTCTCTCGAGCAGTACTTC.

The J gene is TRBJ2-5, the V gene TRBV5-6, with 10 bases that match TRBD2. From germline, CDR1 is SGHDT and CDR2 YYEEEE. The CDR3 sequence is 15 residues long. The V segment lost 4 bases and the J segment 4 bases; nucleotides outside the gene matches: 7. The CDR3 DNA sequence: TGTGCCAGCAGCGGCAGCGGGGGGGCCGGAGAGACCCAGTACTTC. Amino acids: CASSGSGGAGETQYF.

This chain links TRBV2 with TRBJ2-5, with D unclear. The CDR3 consists of 16 residues. The V gene's germline CDR1 is SNHLY and CDR2 FYNNEI. Trimming took 2 bases from V and 3 from J, leaving 16 bases between them. In DNA form, the CDR3 reads TGTGCCAGCAGTGAAATGGTCTCCAGGAAGGAAGAGACCCAGTACTTC. This gives the protein CASSEMVSRKEETQYF. The variable domain in full, completed from reference TRBV2 and TRBJ2-5, reads EPEVTQTPSHQVTQMGQEVILRCVPISNHLYFYWYRQILGQKVEFLVSFYNNEISEKSEIFDDQFSVERPDGSNFTLKIRSTKLEDSAMYFCASSEMVSRKEETQYFGPGTRLLVL.

Of note for this clone: Since no conserved phenylalanine or tryptophan closes the CDR3, a read error is the likely cause. The V call is TRBV7-9, the J call TRBJ2-7; TRBD1 is a possible D gene (6 bases). There are 14 residues in the CDR3. The V end was cut by 4 bases, the J end by 1 base, with 11 bases between. The germline gives CDR1 SEHNR, CDR2 FQNEAQ (reference sequence). In DNA form, the CDR3 reads TGTGCCAGCAGCTCGATACAGGGTTCCTACGAGCAGTACCTC. Translating it yields CASSSIQGSYEQYL.

J is TRBJ1-2 and V is TRBV7-9; TRBD1 matches 8 bases. The CDR3 runs to 18 residues. CDR1 SEHNR and CDR2 FQNEAQ come from the germline V gene (reference sequence). Trimming cost V 5 bases and J 0 bases; bases outside gene matches: 14. The CDR3 reads CASSEHPTGVQANYGYTF. The CDR3 DNA reads TGTGCCAGCAGCGAACACCCGACAGGGGTCCAAGCTAACTATGGCTACACCTTC.

A few counts support this clone. This chain links TRBV4-2 with TRBJ2-7; 9 bases map to TRBD1. The length of the CDR3 is 17 residues. V gave up 0 bases and J gave up 1 base; unmatched junction bases: 7. Germline CDR1 LGHNA, CDR2 YNFKEQ. The CDR3 bases are TGTGCCAGCAGCCAAGAGACAGGGGGGTTTAGTTCCTACGAGCAGTACTTC. Amino acid sequence: CASSQETGGFSSYEQYF.

The chain combines TRBV9 with TRBJ2-3; 8 bases align to TRBD2. Unmatched junction bases numbered 10, after V lost 4 bases and J lost 0 bases. Looked up from germline, CDR1 is SGDLS and CDR2 is YYNGEE. This CDR3 contains 17 residues. The CDR3 DNA follows: TGTGCCAGCAGCCGGGAGGGCGGGGGGTCTAGCACAGATACGCAGTATTTT. Translated, it gives CASSREGGGSSTDTQYF.

The rearrangement links TRBV2 to TRBJ1-3, with a tentative D call TRBD1 (5 bases). CDR1 is SNHLY, CDR2 FYNNEI, per germline. V was pared by 6 bases and J by 4 bases, with 13 bases between. CDR3 size: 14 residues. The CDR3 loop reads CASSTGGTGNTIYF. In DNA form, the CDR3 reads TGTGCCAGCAGCACCGGCGGGACGGGAAACACCATATATTTT.

This chain uses TRBV5-1 with TRBJ2-5; 7 positions match TRBD2. Germline CDR1 is SGHRS and CDR2 is YFSETQ. V shed 4 bases and J 4 bases; nucleotides not matched to a gene: 7. This CDR3 region has 14 residues. The CDR3 nucleotides are TGCGCCAGCAGCCCCGCGGGAGACGGAGAGACCCAGTACTTC. It specifies CASSPAGDGETQYF.

This chain links TRBV5-1 with TRBJ2-1, with TRBD2 matching over 13 bases. Per germline, CDR1 SGHRS and CDR2 YFSETQ. J was trimmed by 11 bases and V by 3 bases; bases with no gene match: 8. This CDR3 comprises 15 residues. The CDR3 here is CASSSGTSGKQKQFF. The CDR3 DNA is TGCGCCAGCAGCTCTGGGACTAGCGGGAAACAAAAGCAGTTCTTC. The complete variable domain, with remaining parts taken from reference TRBV5-1 and TRBJ2-1, reads KAGVTQTPRYLIKTRGQQVTLSCSPISGHRSVSWYQQTPGQGLQFLFEYFSETQRNKGNFPGRFSGRQFSNSRSEMNVSTLELGDSALYLCASSSGTSGKQKQFFGPGTRLTVL.

This sequence joins TRBV14 and TRBJ2-7; 10 bases map to TRBD2. J was trimmed by 4 bases and V by 6 bases; bases with no gene match: 3. This CDR3 contains 13 residues. Germline V gene data show CDR1 as SGHDN and CDR2 as FVKESK. The CDR3 here is CASRPSGGYEQYF. In nucleotides, the CDR3 is TGTGCCAGCAGACCTAGCGGGGGATACGAGCAGTACTTC. Drawing the rest from reference TRBV14 and TRBJ2-7, the complete variable domain is EAGVTQFPSHSVIEKGQTVTLRCDPISGHDNLYWYRRVMGKEIKFLLHFVKESKQDESGMPNNRFLAERTGGTYSTLKVQPAELEDSGVYFCASRPSGGYEQYFGPGTRLTVT.